This entry features one T cell receptor (beta chain) sequence. These data originate in a study of shared clonotypes between healthy human individuals. V gave up 5 bases and J gave up 6 bases; unmatched junction bases: 5. The CDR3 totals 15 residues. Looked up from germline, CDR1 is SEHNR and CDR2 is FQNEAQ (reference sequence). The study ran the assay at deep level. Some clones are missing from TCRdb's copy, which holds only in-frame ones; the method was immunoSEQ multiplex PCR. The data hold 1.6 million or so clones, with less than 99% observed a single time. The material sequenced was naive CD4+ T cells sorted from blood. Subset given: CD45RA+ positively selected. The chain carries TRBV7-9 and TRBJ2-7; 15 nucleotides agree with TRBD2. This clonotype originated in a man aged 25-40 years in good health. The CDR3 nucleotides read TGTGCCAGCAGCGGACTAGCGGGAGGGTTAGGCGAGCAGTACTTC. Translating gives CASSGLAGGLGEQYF. The full variable domain, with the rest looked up from reference TRBV7-9 and TRBJ2-7, is DTGVSQNPRHKITKRGQNVTFRCDPISEHNRLYWYRQTLGQGPEFLTYFQNEAQLEKSRLLSDRFSAERPKGSFSTLEIQRTEQGDSAMYLCASSGLAGGLGEQYFGPGTRLTVT.